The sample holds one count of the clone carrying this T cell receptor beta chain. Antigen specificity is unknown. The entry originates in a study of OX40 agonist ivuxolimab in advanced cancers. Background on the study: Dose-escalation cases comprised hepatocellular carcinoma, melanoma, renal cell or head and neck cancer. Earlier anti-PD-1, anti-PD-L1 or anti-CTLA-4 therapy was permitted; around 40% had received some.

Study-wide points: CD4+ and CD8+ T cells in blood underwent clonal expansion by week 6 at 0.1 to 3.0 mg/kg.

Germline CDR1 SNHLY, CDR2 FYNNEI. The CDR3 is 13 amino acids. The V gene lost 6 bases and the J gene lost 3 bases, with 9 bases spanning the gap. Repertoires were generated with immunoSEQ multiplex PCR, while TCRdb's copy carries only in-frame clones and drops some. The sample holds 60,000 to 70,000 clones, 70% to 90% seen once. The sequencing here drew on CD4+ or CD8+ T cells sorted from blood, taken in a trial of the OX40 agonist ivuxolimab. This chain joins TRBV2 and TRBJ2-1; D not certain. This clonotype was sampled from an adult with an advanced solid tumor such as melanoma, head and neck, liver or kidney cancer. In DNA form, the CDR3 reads TGTGCCAGCAGCGCCACTGACTACAATGAGCAGTTCTTC. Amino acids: CASSATDYNEQFF.